This T cell receptor (beta chain) was sequenced in a study of monozygotic twins with inflammatory bowel disease. Study findings and constraints: The study supported no single strong signal or clonotype linked to IBD.

CDR3 length: 15 residues. TCRdb reprocessed the 5' RACE reads and reports one entry per CDR3 protein, with no DNA. The table gives 330,000 or so distinct CDR3 sequences; the top ten clones make up around 2% of it. Comment on this clonotype: Antigen: not known.

The sequenced material came from blood. This sequence joins TRBV12-3 or TRBV12-4 and TRBJ2-1. This clonotype originated in a human donor with ulcerative colitis or Crohn's disease, or a healthy co-twin of an affected twin (not recorded which). CDR3 amino acids: CASSFGTNSYNEQFF.